This entry lists 21 T cell receptor beta chains sequenced from one sample in a study of blood T cell repertoires in COVID-19. TCRdb's copy holds only in-frame clones and misses some; the assay was immunoSEQ multiplex PCR. The data hold approximately 300,000 clones, with 70% to 90% observed a single time. The sequencing sample was made of peripheral blood. Source of these receptors: a man in his late teens or twenties who had recovered from COVID-19.

This sequence joins TRBV29-1 and TRBJ2-3, with a possible D match to TRBD1 (6 bases). The CDR3 is made up of 15 amino acids. Germline V gives CDR1 SQVTM, CDR2 ANQGSEA. V lost 7 bases and J 0 bases, leaving 17 bases between the germline ends. In DNA form, the CDR3 reads TGCAGCGCCGGAGATCGGACAGTTAGCACAGATACGCAGTATTTT. This translates into CSAGDRTVSTDTQYF.

This chain connects TRBV3-1 (or the pseudogene TRBV3-2) to TRBJ1-3; possibly TRBD1 for D (6 bases). V was pared by 8 bases and J by 1 base, with 12 bases between. Germline CDR1 and CDR2: LGHDT and YNNKEL (reference sequence). The CDR3 has 14 residues. DNA of the CDR3: TGTGCCAGCGCTTCAGGGGCATCTGGAAACACCATATATTTT. This codes for CASASGASGNTIYF.

This chain links TRBV9 with TRBJ2-7; 9 bases agree with TRBD1. CDR1 is SGDLS, CDR2 YYNGEE, per germline. V was pared by 7 bases and J by 5 bases, with 7 bases of the junction left unmatched. This CDR3 spans 13 amino acids. The CDR3 protein is CASSRTGVNEQYF. CDR3 nucleotides: TGTGCCAGCTCCCGGACAGGGGTCAACGAGCAGTACTTC. The whole variable domain, filled in from reference TRBV9 and TRBJ2-7, reads DSGVTQTPKHLITATGQRVTLRCSPRSGDLSVYWYQQSLDQGLQFLIQYYNGEERAKGNILERFSAQQFPDLHSELNLSSLELGDSALYFCASSRTGVNEQYFGPGTRLTVT.

J is TRBJ1-5 and V is TRBV7-9; maybe TRBD1 (5 bases). The CDR3 contains 14 residues. V lost 5 bases and J lost 7, with 15 bases in between. Looked up from germline, CDR1 is SEHNR and CDR2 is FQNEAQ (reference sequence). CDR3 coding DNA: TGTGCCAGCAGCACAGACAGATCGTTACAGCCCCAGCATTTT. Protein sequence: CASSTDRSLQPQHF.

The chain joins TRBV3-1 (or the pseudogene TRBV3-2) to TRBJ1-1; D is undetermined. The CDR3 contains 16 residues. V lost 2 bases to trimming and J lost 1 base, with 14 bases between them. Germline CDR1 and CDR2: LGHDT and YNNKEL (reference sequence). CDR3 DNA: TGTGCCAGCAGCCAAACGATCCTATCCTCGAACACTGAAGCTTTCTTT. Residues: CASSQTILSSNTEAFF.

The chain links TRBV3-1 (or the pseudogene TRBV3-2) to TRBJ1-1; 8 nucleotides align to TRBD1. Trimming cost V 2 bases and J 4 bases; bases outside gene matches: 9. The CDR3 covers 16 residues. CDR1 and CDR2 (germline): LGHDT, YNNKEL (reference sequence). The CDR3 DNA is TGTGCCAGCAGCCAAAGCAGGGGGCATTGGACCACTGAAGCTTTCTTT. Residues: CASSQSRGHWTTEAFF.

The chain links TRBV4-1 to TRBJ1-2; tentatively, D is TRBD1 (5 bases). Germline V CDR1 and CDR2: MGHRA, YSYEKL. This CDR3 contains 13 residues. V dropped 3 bases and J dropped 6 bases, with 11 bases sitting between them. The CDR3 coding sequence is TGCGCCAGCAGCCACGGTTTAGGGGATGGCTACACCTTC. This sequence encodes CASSHGLGDGYTF.

The rearrangement links TRBV29-1 to TRBJ2-7; D is possibly TRBD1 (5 bases). Trimming took 6 bases from V and 3 from J, leaving 15 bases between them. The CDR3 covers 13 residues. Germline values: CDR1 SQVTM, CDR2 ANQGSEA. CDR3 region: CSVVSGANYEQYF. Here the CDR3 DNA reads TGCAGCGTAGTAAGTGGGGCTAACTACGAGCAGTACTTC.

The chain has TRBV6-5 and TRBJ2-2, with TRBD1 as a possible D gene (6 bases). Between the trimmed V and J ends, which lost 0 bases and 6 bases, there was a span of 11 bases. This CDR3 has 15 residues. Looked up from germline, CDR1 is MNHEY and CDR2 is SVGAGI. The chain's CDR3 is CASSYSQGWAGELFF. The DNA of the CDR3 is TGTGCCAGCAGTTACTCGCAGGGGTGGGCCGGGGAGCTGTTTTTT.

This chain connects TRBV27 to TRBJ1-2; D is possibly TRBD1 (5 bases). Looked up from germline, CDR1 is MNHEY and CDR2 is SMNVEV (reference sequence). Trimming cost V 7 bases and J 7 bases, with 19 bases left between them. This CDR3 is built from 14 residues. DNA of the CDR3: TGTGCCAGCAAGAGGAGGGACCCTAAGGCTGGCTACACCTTC. It translates to CASKRRDPKAGYTF.

The CDR3 is CASGGQGRVHEQYF. The CDR3 DNA sequence: TGTGCCAGCGGGGGACAGGGGCGCGTACACGAGCAGTACTTC. The chain links TRBV6-5 to TRBJ2-7; 10 nucleotides align to TRBD1. Per germline, CDR1 MNHEY and CDR2 SVGAGI. This CDR3 is built from 14 residues. Trimming took 8 bases from V and 5 from J; bases not matched to a gene: 9.

This rearrangement joins TRBV11-2 to TRBJ2-7; 12 bases are a match to TRBD1. Trimming cost V 0 bases and J 7 bases; bases outside gene matches: 7. The CDR3 covers 16 residues. Germline values: CDR1 SGHAT, CDR2 FQNNGV. CDR3 residues: CASSLDQGQGAGEQYF. DNA of the CDR3: TGTGCCAGCAGCTTAGACCAGGGACAGGGGGCGGGGGAGCAGTACTTC.

The CDR3 nucleotides are TGCGCCAGCAGCCCCGGGACTAGCGGGAACACCGGGGAGCTGTTTTTT. Its translation: CASSPGTSGNTGELFF. This chain links TRBV5-1 with TRBJ2-2; 11 positions match TRBD2. Germline CDR1 is SGHRS and CDR2 is YFSETQ. This CDR3 region has 16 residues. V shed 4 bases, J shed 1 base, and the junction held 3 bases outside the gene matches.

This clone was counted only a few times. The V call is TRBV10-3, the J call TRBJ2-5; D ambiguous. Germline V gene sequence: CDR1 ENHRY, CDR2 SYGVKD. V was cut by 4 bases and J by 2 bases, with 5 bases left in between. This CDR3 is built from 12 residues. CDR3 DNA: TGTGCCATCAGTGTCGGTCAAGAGACCCAGTACTTC. Residues: CAISVGQETQYF.

The chain employs TRBV3-1 (or the pseudogene TRBV3-2) and TRBJ2-7; D may be TRBD2 (6 bases). CDR1 is LGHDT, CDR2 YNNKEL, per germline (reference sequence). Trimming pared 5 bases from V and 6 bases from J, leaving 11 bases between. The CDR3 contains 12 residues. DNA for the CDR3: TGTGCCAGCAGCTTCCGGCGGGGCGAGCAGTACTTC. Translation: CASSFRRGEQYF.

DNA of the CDR3: TGTGCCAGCTCACCCGACACTAGCGGGAGCTCCTACAATGAGCAGTTCTTC. It translates to CASSPDTSGSSYNEQFF. This chain links TRBV18 with TRBJ2-1; TRBD2 agrees at 11 bases. Germline CDR1 is KGHSH and CDR2 is LQKENI. The ends lost 3 bases at V and 0 bases at J; junction bases unmatched: 4. This CDR3 is built from 17 residues.

The rearrangement links TRBV20-1 to TRBJ1-1; tentative D call: TRBD1 (5 bases). Trimming took 6 bases from V and 7 from J, leaving 12 bases between them. Germline V lookup: CDR1 DFQATT, CDR2 SNEGSKA (reference sequence). CDR3 length equals 11 residues. The CDR3 DNA sequence: TGCAGTGCCGGTGACAGCTATGAAGCTTTCTTT. As protein: CSAGDSYEAFF.

The chain recombines TRBV10-3 with TRBJ2-3, with a tentative D call TRBD2 (7 bases). V shed 8 bases and J shed 5 bases, with 17 bases lying between them. This CDR3 region has 14 residues. The germline V gene has CDR1 ENHRY and CDR2 SYGVKD. The CDR3 coding sequence is TGTGCCATCCGAGGTAGAGGGGGGGGAGATACGCAGTATTTT. The encoded protein is CAIRGRGGGDTQYF.

The CDR3 here is CASSPLGGYEQYF. The DNA of the CDR3 is TGTGCCAGCAGCCCCCTCGGGGGCTACGAGCAGTACTTC. J is TRBJ2-7 and V is TRBV7-9; TRBD2 might be the D (6 bases). Trimming shortened V by 5 bases and J by 3 bases, and 11 bases separated the two germline ends. CDR1 SEHNR and CDR2 FQNEAQ come from the germline V gene (reference sequence). The CDR3 runs 13 residues.

The V gene is TRBV6-6, the J gene TRBJ1-2, with 7 bases identical to TRBD1. Unmatched junction bases numbered 3, after V lost 8 bases and J lost 0 bases. The CDR3 covers 13 residues. The germline CDR1 and CDR2 sequences are MNHNY and SVGAGI (reference sequence). DNA of the CDR3: TGTGCCAGCCGGGACAGCTCTAACTATGGCTACACCTTC. Protein product: CASRDSSNYGYTF.

This chain's CDR3 is CATSGTGESEAFF. The CDR3 region has the DNA TGTGCCACCTCCGGGACAGGGGAGTCTGAAGCTTTCTTT. The V and J genes are TRBV25-1 and TRBJ1-1; 10 bases map to TRBD1. This CDR3 contains 13 residues. The V gene end was trimmed by 10 bases and the J gene end by 6 bases; junction bases not matched to a gene: 8. CDR1 and CDR2 from the germline V gene are MGHDK and SYGVNS.